The entry that follows covers one TCR delta chain sequence. Its antigen remains unidentified. It differs at one base from a far larger clone, so likely a read error. Other DNA sequences in the same sample also yield this CDR3. TCRdb repeated clone calling on the multiplex PCR reads with CATT. The top ten clones hold about 10% of a sample with roughly 90,000 delta-chain clones, 1.4% of them seen once. These data belong to a study of γδ T cells in repeated Plasmodium falciparum infection. Study conclusions and caveats: The Malian cohort came from a small rural village of predominantly one ethnic group.

The material sequenced was gamma-delta T cells from blood. The TCR comes from a pool of human donors (malaria-infected and uninfected, not separated).

Here the CDR3 DNA reads TGTGCCTGTGACACCGGTCTTCCTCAAAATACTGGGACCAGACTCTCCTGGGACACCCGGCAGATGTTTTTC. Translation gives CACDTGLPQNTGTRLSWDTRQMFF. The chain uses TRDV2 and TRDJ3; tentatively, D is TRDD2 or TRDD3 (6 bases each). Germline matching of the DNA provided the J gene here, since TCRdb leaves it blank. This CDR3 region has 24 residues. The germline V gene has CDR1 GEAIGNYY and CDR2 EKD.